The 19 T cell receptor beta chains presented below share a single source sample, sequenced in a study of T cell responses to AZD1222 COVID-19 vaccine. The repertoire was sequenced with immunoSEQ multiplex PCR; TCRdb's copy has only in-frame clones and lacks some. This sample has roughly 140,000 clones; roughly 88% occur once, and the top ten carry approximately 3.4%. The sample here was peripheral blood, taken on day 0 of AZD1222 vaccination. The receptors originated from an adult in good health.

The CDR3 region has the DNA TGTGCCAGCAGCTCAACAGATACGCAGTATTTT. Translation: CASSSTDTQYF. The chain carries TRBV11-3 and TRBJ2-3, with no clear D. Trimming cost V 4 bases and J 3 bases, with 2 bases left between them. CDR3 length equals 11 residues. Germline V CDR1 and CDR2: SGHNT, YENEEA. Full variable domain (missing parts from reference TRBV11-3 and TRBJ2-3): EAGVVQSPRYKIIEKKQPVAFWCNPISGHNTLYWYLQNLGQGPELLIRYENEEAVDDSQLPKDRFSAERLKGVDSTLKIQPAELGDSAVYLCASSSTDTQYFGPGTRLTVL.

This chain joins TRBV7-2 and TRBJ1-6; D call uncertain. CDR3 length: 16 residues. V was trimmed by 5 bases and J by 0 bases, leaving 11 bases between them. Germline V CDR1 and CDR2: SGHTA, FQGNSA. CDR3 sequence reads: CASSPQTSSYNSPLHF. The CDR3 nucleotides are TGTGCCAGCAGCCCCCAGACGAGCTCCTATAATTCACCCCTCCACTTT.

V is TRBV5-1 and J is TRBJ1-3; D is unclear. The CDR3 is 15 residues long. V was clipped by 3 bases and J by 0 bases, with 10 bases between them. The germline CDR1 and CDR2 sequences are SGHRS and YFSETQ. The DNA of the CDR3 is TGCGCCAGCAGCTCCACACCTAGCTCTGGAAACACCATATATTTT. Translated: CASSSTPSSGNTIYF.

The CDR3 region has the DNA TGTGCCTGGGATATGGGAAACACCATATATTTT. It yields the protein CAWDMGNTIYF. The chain is built from TRBV30 and TRBJ1-3; D not certain. Per germline, CDR1 GTSNPN and CDR2 SVGIG (reference sequence). There are 11 residues in the CDR3. Trimming shortened V by 5 bases and J by 4 bases, and 6 bases separated the two germline ends.

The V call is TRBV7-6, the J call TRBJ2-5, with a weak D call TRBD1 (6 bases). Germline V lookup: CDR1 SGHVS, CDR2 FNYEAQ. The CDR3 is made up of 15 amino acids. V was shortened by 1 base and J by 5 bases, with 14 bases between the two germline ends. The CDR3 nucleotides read TGTGCCAGCAGCTTAGTCTGGGGGCAGGGCGAGACCCAGTACTTC. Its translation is CASSLVWGQGETQYF.

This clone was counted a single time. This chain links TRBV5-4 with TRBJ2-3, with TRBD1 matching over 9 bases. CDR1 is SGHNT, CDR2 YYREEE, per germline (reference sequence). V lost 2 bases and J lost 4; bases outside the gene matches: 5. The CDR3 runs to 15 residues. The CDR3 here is CASSFPRQGADTQYF. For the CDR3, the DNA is TGTGCCAGCAGCTTTCCTCGACAGGGGGCAGATACGCAGTATTTT.

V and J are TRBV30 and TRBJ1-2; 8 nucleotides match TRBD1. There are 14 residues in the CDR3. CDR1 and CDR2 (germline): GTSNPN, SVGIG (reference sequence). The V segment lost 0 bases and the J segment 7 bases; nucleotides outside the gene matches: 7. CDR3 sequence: CAWSVGQGGGGYTF. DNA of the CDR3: TGTGCCTGGAGTGTAGGACAGGGAGGAGGTGGCTACACCTTC. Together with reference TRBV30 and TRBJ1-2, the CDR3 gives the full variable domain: SQTIHQWPATLVQPVGSPLSLECTVEGTSNPNLYWYRQAAGRGLQLLFYSVGIGQISSEVPQNLSASRPQDRQFILSSKKLLLSDSGFYLCAWSVGQGGGGYTFGSGTRLTVV.

This CDR3 reads CASRGQGQNIQYF. In nucleotides, the CDR3 is TGTGCCAGTAGGGGACAGGGGCAAAACATTCAGTACTTC. This chain connects TRBV19 to TRBJ2-4; 10 nucleotides line up with TRBD1. This CDR3 region has 13 residues. The J segment lost 5 bases and the V segment lost 6 bases, leaving 1 base of the junction unmatched. In germline, CDR1 is LNHDA, CDR2 SQIVND (reference sequence). Full variable domain (rest looked up from reference TRBV19 and TRBJ2-4): DGGITQSPKYLFRKEGQNVTLSCEQNLNHDAMYWYRQDPGQGLRLIYYSQIVNDFQKGDIAEGYSVSREKKESFPLTVTSAQKNPTAFYLCASRGQGQNIQYFGAGTRLSVL.

The DNA for the CDR3 is TGTGCCATCAGTCCAGGGGGGGCCTATGGCTACACCTTC. This sequence encodes CAISPGGAYGYTF. The rearrangement uses TRBV10-3 and TRBJ1-2; TRBD1 aligns across 7 bases. The CDR3 length is 13 residues. The junction had 4 bases not matched to a gene; V was cut back by 5 bases and J by 4 bases. Germline V CDR1 and CDR2: ENHRY, SYGVKD.

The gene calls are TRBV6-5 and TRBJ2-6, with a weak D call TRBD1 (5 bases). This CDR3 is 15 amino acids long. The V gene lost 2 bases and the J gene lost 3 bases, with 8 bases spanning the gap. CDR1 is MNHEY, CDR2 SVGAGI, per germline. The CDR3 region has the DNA TGTGCCAGCAGTTACCTTAGGGGTGGGGCCAACGTCCTGACTTTC. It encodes CASSYLRGGANVLTF.

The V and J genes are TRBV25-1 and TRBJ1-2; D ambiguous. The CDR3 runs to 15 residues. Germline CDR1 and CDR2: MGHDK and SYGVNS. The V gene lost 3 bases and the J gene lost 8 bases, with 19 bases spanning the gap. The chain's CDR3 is CASSDSSDPRRGYTF. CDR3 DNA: TGTGCCAGCAGTGATTCTTCGGATCCGAGGAGAGGCTACACCTTC.

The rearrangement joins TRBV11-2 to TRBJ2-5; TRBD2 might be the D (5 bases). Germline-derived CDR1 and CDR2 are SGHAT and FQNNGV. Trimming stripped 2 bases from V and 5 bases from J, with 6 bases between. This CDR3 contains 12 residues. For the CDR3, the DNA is TGTGCCAGCAGCTTAACGGGGGAGACCCAGTACTTC. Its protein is CASSLTGETQYF.

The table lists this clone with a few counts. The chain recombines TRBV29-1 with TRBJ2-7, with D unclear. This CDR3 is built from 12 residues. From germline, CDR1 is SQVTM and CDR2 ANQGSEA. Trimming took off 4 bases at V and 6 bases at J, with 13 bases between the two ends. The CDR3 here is CSVVVDYGEQYF. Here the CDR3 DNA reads TGCAGCGTTGTTGTGGATTACGGCGAGCAGTACTTC.

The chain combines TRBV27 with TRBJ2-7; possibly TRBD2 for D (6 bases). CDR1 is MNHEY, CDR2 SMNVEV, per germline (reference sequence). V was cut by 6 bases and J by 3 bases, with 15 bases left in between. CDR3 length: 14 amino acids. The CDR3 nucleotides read TGTGCCAGCAGCCTGGCTTCGGAGGGCTACGAGCAGTACTTC. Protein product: CASSLASEGYEQYF.

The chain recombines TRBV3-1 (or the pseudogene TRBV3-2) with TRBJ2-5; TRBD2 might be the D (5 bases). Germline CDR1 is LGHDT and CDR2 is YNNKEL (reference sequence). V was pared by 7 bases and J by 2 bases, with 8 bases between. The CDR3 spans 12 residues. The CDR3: CASTSLQETQYF. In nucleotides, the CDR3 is TGTGCCAGCACTAGCCTTCAAGAGACCCAGTACTTC.

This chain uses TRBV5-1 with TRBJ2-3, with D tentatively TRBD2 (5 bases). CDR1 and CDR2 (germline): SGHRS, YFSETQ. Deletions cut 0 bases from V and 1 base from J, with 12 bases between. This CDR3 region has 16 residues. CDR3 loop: CASSLVGEFGTDTQYF. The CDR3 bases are TGCGCCAGCAGCTTGGTTGGGGAGTTCGGCACAGATACGCAGTATTTT.

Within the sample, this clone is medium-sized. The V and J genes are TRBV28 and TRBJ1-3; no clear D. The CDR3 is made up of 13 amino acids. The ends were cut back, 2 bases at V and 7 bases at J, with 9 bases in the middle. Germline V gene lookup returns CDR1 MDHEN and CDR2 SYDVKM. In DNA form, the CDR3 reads TGTGCCAGCAGTTTACGGACGACGAACACCATATATTTT. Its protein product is CASSLRTTNTIYF.

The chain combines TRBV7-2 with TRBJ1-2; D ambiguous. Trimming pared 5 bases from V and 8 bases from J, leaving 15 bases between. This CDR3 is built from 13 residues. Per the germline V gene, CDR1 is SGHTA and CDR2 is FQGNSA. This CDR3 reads CASSLTKGRGYTF. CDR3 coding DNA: TGTGCCAGCAGCCTAACCAAGGGAAGAGGCTACACCTTC.

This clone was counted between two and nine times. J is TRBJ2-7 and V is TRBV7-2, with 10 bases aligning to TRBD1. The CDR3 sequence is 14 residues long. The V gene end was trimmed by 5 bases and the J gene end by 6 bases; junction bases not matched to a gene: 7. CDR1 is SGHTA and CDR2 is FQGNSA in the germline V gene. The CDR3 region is CASSPWTGGGEQYF. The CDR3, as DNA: TGTGCCAGCAGCCCGTGGACAGGGGGAGGCGAGCAGTACTTC.